The 18 T cell receptor beta chains given below trace back to one sample, sequenced in a study of control samples from healthy donors and cancer patients. Sequencing was performed with immunoSEQ multiplex PCR; in TCRdb, only in-frame clones are kept and a portion is missing. The data hold 170,000 or so clones, with approximately 92% observed a single time. The source material was blood. These receptors came from a man aged 25-45 years in good health.

V and J are TRBV2 and TRBJ2-2; the match to TRBD2 covers 13 bases. The J segment lost 8 bases and the V segment lost 9 bases, leaving 12 bases of the junction unmatched. The V gene's germline CDR1 is SNHLY and CDR2 FYNNEI. This CDR3 has 16 residues. This CDR3 reads CASRSPGLAGSGELFF. CDR3 nucleotide sequence: TGTGCCAGTCGATCCCCGGGACTAGCGGGGAGTGGGGAGCTGTTTTTT.

The rearrangement uses TRBV28 and TRBJ2-7; 10 positions match TRBD2. Germline CDR1 MDHEN, CDR2 SYDVKM. V dropped 7 bases and J dropped 1; count of bases not matched to a gene: 7. The CDR3 is made up of 15 amino acids. For the CDR3, the DNA is TGTGCCAGCACCCTCAGACTAGCGGGTTCCTACGAGCAGTACTTC. This codes for CASTLRLAGSYEQYF. Based on the CDR3 plus reference TRBV28 and TRBJ2-7, the full variable domain is DVKVTQSSRYLVKRTGEKVFLECVQDMDHENMFWYRQDPGLGLRLIYFSYDVKMKEKGDIPEGYSVSREKKERFSLILESASTNQTSMYLCASTLRLAGSYEQYFGPGTRLTVT.

This CDR3 reads CASSLYGTDTQYF. In DNA form, the CDR3 reads TGTGCCAGCAGTTTGTATGGCACAGATACGCAGTATTTT. V usage is TRBV27 and J usage is TRBJ2-3, with D unresolved. The CDR3 is 13 amino acids. Trimming removed 3 bases at V and 1 base at J, with 5 bases between. Per germline, CDR1 MNHEY and CDR2 SMNVEV (reference sequence).

The gene calls are TRBV7-8 and TRBJ2-3; perhaps TRBD1 as D (6 bases). The length of the CDR3 is 16 residues. Trimming removed 5 bases from V and 10 bases from J, with 25 bases in between. CDR1 is SGHVS and CDR2 is FQNEAQ in the germline V gene. This CDR3 reads CASSLHRDRGYVAQYF. The CDR3 DNA follows: TGTGCCAGCAGCCTACACAGGGATCGCGGATACGTGGCGCAGTATTTT.

The rearrangement links TRBV11-2 to TRBJ2-7; the D gene is possibly TRBD1 (5 bases). This CDR3 contains 15 residues. Trimming removed 0 bases from V and 2 bases from J, with 11 bases in between. The V gene's germline CDR1 is SGHAT and CDR2 FQNNGV. The CDR3 DNA reads TGTGCCAGCAGCTTAGATCTGGCAGGGCCCTACGAGCAGTACTTC. Encoded protein: CASSLDLAGPYEQYF.

This rearrangement joins TRBV4-1 to TRBJ2-1, with 12 bases lining up with TRBD2. The ends lost 5 bases at V and 6 bases at J; junction bases unmatched: 5. Germline-derived CDR1 and CDR2 are MGHRA and YSYEKL. The CDR3 sequence is 15 residues long. The CDR3 DNA reads TGCGCCAGCAGCGGCCGACTAGCGGGAGCCAATGAGCAGTTCTTC. It is translated as CASSGRLAGANEQFF.

J is TRBJ2-7 and V is TRBV10-2; D unresolved. Per the germline V gene, CDR1 is WSHSY and CDR2 is SAAADI. The germline V and J ends were trimmed by 8 bases and 2 bases, with 19 bases remaining between them. The CDR3 consists of 15 residues. DNA of the CDR3: TGCGCCAGCGGGCCCGGGCCCCACAGTGCCTACGAGCAGTACTTC. It is translated as CASGPGPHSAYEQYF.

V gene TRBV19 combines with J gene TRBJ1-4; D is ambiguous. V shed 5 bases and J shed 5 bases, with 12 bases lying between them. This CDR3 region has 14 residues. Germline V gene lookup returns CDR1 LNHDA and CDR2 SQIVND (reference sequence). The CDR3: CASSRWAENEKLFF. DNA of the CDR3: TGTGCCAGTAGTCGGTGGGCGGAAAATGAAAAACTGTTTTTT.

This chain connects TRBV19 to TRBJ2-7, with 7 bases that match TRBD2. The trim removed 1 base at V and 6 bases at J, leaving 9 bases unmatched. Germline-derived CDR1 and CDR2 are LNHDA and SQIVND (reference sequence). The CDR3 has 15 residues. The CDR3 sequence: CASSIGLRGSGEQYF. The CDR3 DNA is TGTGCCAGTAGTATAGGTCTGCGGGGGTCTGGCGAGCAGTACTTC.

V gene TRBV4-1 combines with J gene TRBJ1-2; D call uncertain. Germline loops: CDR1 MGHRA, CDR2 YSYEKL. V lost 5 bases and J lost 1, with 14 bases in between. This CDR3 region has 15 residues. The DNA for the CDR3 is TGCGCCAGCAGCTCTGAGAGGCCAGATAACTATGGCTACACCTTC. This encodes CASSSERPDNYGYTF.

The CDR3 DNA follows: TGTGCCAGCAGTCCCCGGGGGGGGATGATAGCTTTCTTT. Amino acids: CASSPRGGMIAFF. This chain uses TRBV6-5 with TRBJ1-1; D might be TRBD1 (5 bases). The V gene's germline CDR1 is MNHEY and CDR2 SVGAGI. The V end was cut by 5 bases, the J end by 10 bases, with 17 bases between. The CDR3 covers 13 residues.

The genes are TRBV30 and TRBJ1-5; weak D call: TRBD1 (5 bases). The V end lost 2 bases, the J end lost 4 bases, and 18 bases lay between the germline ends. Germline V gene sequence: CDR1 GTSNPN, CDR2 SVGIG (reference sequence). The CDR3 has 16 residues. The CDR3 reads CAWSPLVGQRNQPQHF. Written as DNA, the CDR3 is TGTGCCTGGAGTCCCCTGGTGGGGCAAAGGAATCAGCCCCAGCATTTT.

J is TRBJ1-6 and V is TRBV6-5; tentatively, D is TRBD1 (5 bases). Germline values: CDR1 MNHEY, CDR2 SVGAGI. Trimming shortened V by 8 bases and J by 6 bases, and 17 bases separated the two germline ends. This CDR3 has 15 amino acids. The CDR3 DNA sequence: TGTGCCAGCCCCGTAACCGCACAGGTTAATTCACCCCTCCACTTT. Protein product: CASPVTAQVNSPLHF.

The V and J genes are TRBV12-3 or TRBV12-4 and TRBJ2-5; the D gene is possibly TRBD1 (5 bases). Trimming removed 5 bases from V and 1 base from J, with 8 bases in between. The length of the CDR3 is 13 residues. CDR3 bases: TGTGCCAGCAGTATAGACAGCCAAGAGACCCAGTACTTC. The encoded protein is CASSIDSQETQYF.

The chain combines TRBV7-6 with TRBJ2-3, with D maybe TRBD2 (5 bases). Trimming left V 4 bases short and J 0 bases short, with 23 bases between. Germline CDR1 reads SGHVS; CDR2 reads FNYEAQ. The CDR3 covers 19 residues. The CDR3 nucleotides read TGTGCCAGCAGCTCCCCGGGGTCGTTAGCGTATACTAGCACAGATACGCAGTATTTT. It is translated as CASSSPGSLAYTSTDTQYF.

V usage is TRBV11-2 and J usage is TRBJ1-5; no reliable D call. V dropped 2 bases and J dropped 6 bases, with 8 bases sitting between them. The germline V gene has CDR1 SGHAT and CDR2 FQNNGV. The CDR3 totals 13 residues. The CDR3 loop reads CASSLREFQPQHF. CDR3 DNA: TGTGCCAGCAGCTTAAGGGAATTTCAGCCCCAGCATTTT.

V is TRBV11-2 and J is TRBJ2-1, with TRBD2 identical over 7 bases. V lost 0 bases and J lost 5; bases outside the gene matches: 4. Germline V lookup: CDR1 SGHAT, CDR2 FQNNGV. The CDR3 runs 15 residues. The CDR3 protein is CASSLEAGLNNEQFF. Here the CDR3 DNA reads TGTGCCAGCAGCTTAGAAGCGGGACTAAACAATGAGCAGTTCTTC.

The rearrangement uses TRBV29-1 and TRBJ2-1; a weak D match, TRBD1 (6 bases). Germline assignment: CDR1 SQVTM and CDR2 ANQGSEA. This CDR3 region has 13 residues. The V and J ends lost 7 bases and 7 bases respectively, with 17 bases between them. This chain's CDR3 is CSGTSGQGNEQFF. Written as DNA, the CDR3 is TGCAGCGGTACGTCGGGACAAGGGAATGAGCAGTTCTTC.